What follows are 4 T cell receptor beta chains derived from one specimen sequenced in a study of blood T cells in healthy people across ages. It was with a sample-barcoded 5' primer and a J-beta primer mix that a second PCR of roughly 7 to 12 cycles was run. TCRdb re-analysed the 5' RACE reads in MiXCR, keeping a single row per CDR3 protein. The sample yields approximately 800,000 distinct CDR3 sequences, about 34% seen once. Sequencing was carried out using blood. These receptors originate from a man between 18 and 29 years old in good health.

This clonotype was seen only a few times. J is TRBJ1-2 and V is TRBV7-2; 7 positions agree with TRBD1. J gave up 4 bases and V 5 bases, and 13 bases lay outside the gene matches. The CDR3 length is 16 residues. Germline values: CDR1 SGHTA, CDR2 FQGNSA. The CDR3 is CASSPMGTVGGYGYTF. In DNA, the CDR3 is TGTGCCAGCAGCCCGATGGGGACAGTTGGCGGCTATGGCTACACCTTC. The full variable domain, its missing parts supplied by reference TRBV7-2 and TRBJ1-2, is GAGVSQSPSNKVTEKGKDVELRCDPISGHTALYWYRQSLGQGLEFLIYFQGNSAPDKSGLPSDRFSAERTGGSVSTLTIQRTQQEDSAVYLCASSPMGTVGGYGYTFGSGTRLTVV.

The chain is built from TRBV7-2 and TRBJ1-3, with 7 positions matching TRBD1. This CDR3 has 17 amino acids. The V gene's germline CDR1 is SGHTA and CDR2 FQGNSA. After removal of 1 base from V and 4 bases from J, the junction contained 10 bases not matched to a gene. Here the CDR3 DNA reads TGTGCCAGCAGCTTAGGAGACAGGGTGACTTACGGAAACACCATATATTTT. It translates to CASSLGDRVTYGNTIYF.

This clonotype was recorded at least ten times. The chain employs TRBV20-1 and TRBJ2-7, with 7 bases matching TRBD1. CDR1 and CDR2 (germline): DFQATT, SNEGSKA (reference sequence). V dropped 3 bases and J dropped 0; count of bases not matched to a gene: 8. The length of the CDR3 is 15 residues. This chain's CDR3 is CSARDQTGSSYEQYF. CDR3 nucleotide sequence: TGCAGTGCTAGGGACCAGACAGGGAGCTCCTACGAGCAGTACTTC.

The chain combines TRBV28 with TRBJ1-6; perhaps TRBD1 as D (6 bases). V lost 4 bases, J lost 8 bases, and 15 bases lay in between. CDR1 is MDHEN and CDR2 is SYDVKM in the germline V gene. The CDR3 contains 15 residues. CDR3 residues: CASSWGRGMYSPLHF. The CDR3, as DNA: TGTGCCAGCAGTTGGGGCAGGGGAATGTATTCACCCCTCCACTTT.